One sample yielded the 7 T cell receptor beta chains listed below, sequenced in a study of control samples from healthy donors and cancer patients. The protocol was immunoSEQ multiplex PCR, while the TCRdb copy is restricted to in-frame clones and leaves out a portion. The table has about 49,000 clones, just over 85% seen once. The specimen sequenced was PBMCs. The origin of the receptors is a woman aged 45-59 years with lung cancer.

The rearrangement uses TRBV2 and TRBJ1-2, with TRBD1 matching 7 bases. The V gene's germline CDR1 is SNHLY and CDR2 FYNNEI. The V and J ends lost 6 bases and 5 bases, in that order; junction bases with no gene match: 6. CDR3 length: 13 amino acids. CDR3 coding DNA: TGTGCCAGCAGCCTAGACAGGGAGTATGGCTACACCTTC. Its translation is CASSLDREYGYTF.

This clone came up a few times. V is TRBV7-3 and J is TRBJ2-1; D gene unclear. Germline V lookup: CDR1 SGHTA, CDR2 FQGTGA. Trimming cost V 5 bases and J 0 bases, with 14 bases left between them. The CDR3 is 16 residues long. CDR3 bases: TGTGCCAGCAGCACGGACGCTAGACCCTCCTACAATGAGCAGTTCTTC. Amino acids: CASSTDARPSYNEQFF. Complete variable domain (other parts from reference TRBV7-3 and TRBJ2-1): GAGVSQTPSNKVTEKGKYVELRCDPISGHTALYWYRQSLGQGPEFLIYFQGTGAADDSGLPNDRFFAVRPEGSVSTLKIQRTERGDSAVYLCASSTDARPSYNEQFFGPGTRLTVL.

The V gene is TRBV15, the J gene TRBJ1-1; the D gene is possibly TRBD1 (6 bases). Germline lookup yields CDR1 LNHNV and CDR2 YYDKDF (reference sequence). The CDR3 consists of 12 residues. V shed 5 bases and J shed 6 bases, with 10 bases lying between them. CDR3 loop: CATSGGGAEAFF. In nucleotides, the CDR3 is TGTGCCACCAGCGGAGGGGGTGCTGAAGCTTTCTTT.

This rearrangement joins TRBV5-4 to TRBJ1-1; D is possibly TRBD1 (5 bases). This CDR3 spans 14 amino acids. V lost 2 bases, J lost 10 bases, and 18 bases lay in between. Per germline, CDR1 SGHNT and CDR2 YYREEE (reference sequence). The CDR3 loop is CASSFRDRESAAFF. For the CDR3, the DNA is TGTGCCAGCAGCTTCAGGGACCGCGAGTCGGCAGCTTTCTTT. The variable domain in full, completed from reference TRBV5-4 and TRBJ1-1, reads ETGVTQSPTHLIKTRGQQVTLRCSSQSGHNTVSWYQQALGQGPQFIFQYYREEENGRGNFPPRFSGLQFPNYSSELNVNALELDDSALYLCASSFRDRESAAFFGQGTRLTVV.

This clone showed up just a few times. The chain is built from TRBV7-2 and TRBJ2-1, with 10 nucleotides matching TRBD2. The CDR3 spans 15 residues. Germline values: CDR1 SGHTA, CDR2 FQGNSA. Trimming took 2 bases from V and 7 from J; bases not matched to a gene: 5. The CDR3 loop is CASSLSTSGVNEQFF. CDR3 in DNA: TGTGCCAGCAGCTTAAGTACTAGCGGGGTAAATGAGCAGTTCTTC.

The chain joins TRBV10-1 to TRBJ2-7; D remains unclear. The V gene's germline CDR1 is WNHNN and CDR2 SYGVQD (reference sequence). V was shortened by 5 bases and J by 5 bases, with 22 bases between the two germline ends. The CDR3 extends over 16 amino acids. The CDR3: CASSPSRSLGVNEQYF. CDR3 in DNA: TGCGCCAGCAGTCCCTCCAGGAGTCTCGGTGTCAACGAGCAGTACTTC.

The chain couples TRBV24-1 to TRBJ2-7, with D unclear. Germline values: CDR1 KGHDR, CDR2 SFDVKD. This CDR3 comprises 11 residues. The ends were cut back, 0 bases at V and 5 bases at J, with 1 base in the middle. The CDR3 coding sequence is TGTGCCACCAGTGATTTGCACGAGCAGTACTTC. This translates into CATSDLHEQYF.